Listed below are T cell receptor beta chains from one sample, sequenced in a study of beta chain features in type 1 diabetes. Produced via immunoSEQ multiplex PCR; TCRdb's table is partial and in-frame only. The table has about 180,000 clones, 7.8% seen once; the top ten hold about 0.95%. Sequencing was performed on central memory CD4+ T cells from blood. The receptors come from a woman aged 40 to 50 with type 1 diabetes. Both conserved end residues are part of each CDR3. Fields, in order: D gene, clone size, V gene, J gene, CDR3 DNA, CDR3 protein. D genes are given only for firm matches. Some rows have no size entry. The others give once, few or many, or a class for an expanded clone.

d_call: -; clone_size: few; v_call: TRBV29-1; j_call: TRBJ1-2; cdr3_nt: TGCAGCGTTGAAGATCAAGGTAATTTATGGAGCGCCTATGGCTACACCTTC; cdr3_aa: CSVEDQGNLWSAYGYTF
d_call: -; clone_size: -; v_call: TRBV28; j_call: TRBJ2-5; cdr3_nt: TGTGCCAGCAGAAGGGACTTGGGACTCCAAGAGACCCAGTACTTC; cdr3_aa: CASRRDLGLQETQYF
d_call: TRBD2; clone_size: -; v_call: TRBV29-1; j_call: TRBJ2-3; cdr3_nt: TGCAGCGGGGAGGCGGGAGGAGATACGCAGTATTTT; cdr3_aa: CSGEAGGDTQYF
d_call: TRBD2; clone_size: -; v_call: TRBV2; j_call: TRBJ2-1; cdr3_nt: TGTGCCAGCAGTGAAGATTTGAGCGGGAGAGGCGATGAGCAGTTCTTC; cdr3_aa: CASSEDLSGRGDEQFF
d_call: -; clone_size: few; v_call: TRBV11-1; j_call: TRBJ2-2; cdr3_nt: TGTGCCAGCAGCTACCATTCCACAGGGAACACCGGGGAGCTGTTTTTT; cdr3_aa: CASSYHSTGNTGELFF
d_call: -; clone_size: -; v_call: TRBV30; j_call: TRBJ2-5; cdr3_nt: TGTGCCTGGAATGAGGCTGGCCCCAAAGAGACCCAGTACTTC; cdr3_aa: CAWNEAGPKETQYF
d_call: -; clone_size: -; v_call: TRBV10-3; j_call: TRBJ2-1; cdr3_nt: TGTGCCATCAGTGAGTCTCTAGGAAAAAGCTCCTACAATGAGCAGTTCTTC; cdr3_aa: CAISESLGKSSYNEQFF
d_call: -; clone_size: few; v_call: TRBV9; j_call: TRBJ1-1; cdr3_nt: TGTGCCAGCAGCTACTCGGCGGAGAACACTGAAGCTTTCTTT; cdr3_aa: CASSYSAENTEAFF
d_call: -; clone_size: -; v_call: TRBV7-9; j_call: TRBJ1-1; cdr3_nt: TGTGCCAGCACCCTAGGAATGAACACTGAAGCTTTCTTT; cdr3_aa: CASTLGMNTEAFF
d_call: -; clone_size: few; v_call: TRBV7-2; j_call: TRBJ1-5; cdr3_nt: TGTGCCAGCAGCCCTCCAAGGTCCTCGGGGATAAGCAATCAGCCCCAGCATTTT; cdr3_aa: CASSPPRSSGISNQPQHF
d_call: -; clone_size: -; v_call: TRBV5-1; j_call: TRBJ2-5; cdr3_nt: TGCGCCAGCAGCTTGTCCCGGGACAAACAAGAGACCCAGTACTTC; cdr3_aa: CASSLSRDKQETQYF
d_call: TRBD2; clone_size: few; v_call: TRBV7-8; j_call: TRBJ2-7; cdr3_nt: TGTGCCAGCAGCTTAGAGACTAGCGGGAGGTACGAGCAGTACTTC; cdr3_aa: CASSLETSGRYEQYF
d_call: TRBD2; clone_size: -; v_call: TRBV7-3; j_call: TRBJ2-1; cdr3_nt: TGTGCCAGCAGCTTAACGGGAGGGGCTAGAGAGCAGTTCTTC; cdr3_aa: CASSLTGGAREQFF
d_call: TRBD2; clone_size: -; v_call: TRBV5-1; j_call: TRBJ2-1; cdr3_nt: TGCGCCAGCAGCTTGCTGACTAGCGGGAGTGGGGCCTACAATGAGCAGTTCTTC; cdr3_aa: CASSLLTSGSGAYNEQFF
d_call: TRBD1; clone_size: -; v_call: TRBV29-1; j_call: TRBJ1-2; cdr3_nt: TGCAGCGTTGCCCGACCCGGGACAGGGAGGGATGGCTACACCTTC; cdr3_aa: CSVARPGTGRDGYTF
d_call: TRBD1; clone_size: -; v_call: TRBV4-1; j_call: TRBJ1-2; cdr3_nt: TGCGCCAGCAGCCAAGGGACAGGGGGCGGTTATGGCTACACCTTC; cdr3_aa: CASSQGTGGGYGYTF
d_call: TRBD2; clone_size: few; v_call: TRBV19; j_call: TRBJ2-5; cdr3_nt: TGTGCCAGTAGTCGTAGCGGGATAGTGGAAGAGACCCAGTACTTC; cdr3_aa: CASSRSGIVEETQYF
d_call: -; clone_size: -; v_call: TRBV29-1; j_call: TRBJ2-5; cdr3_nt: TGCAGCTTAGGACACGACCAAGAGACCCAGTACTTC; cdr3_aa: CSLGHDQETQYF
d_call: -; clone_size: -; v_call: TRBV5-4; j_call: TRBJ1-2; cdr3_nt: TGTGCCAGCAGCATGGCTGCGTATGGCTACACCTTC; cdr3_aa: CASSMAAYGYTF
d_call: -; clone_size: many; v_call: TRBV6-6; j_call: TRBJ2-3; cdr3_nt: TGTGCCACCCGCCCGGACAGAAACACAGATACGCAGTATTTT; cdr3_aa: CATRPDRNTDTQYF
d_call: TRBD1; clone_size: few; v_call: TRBV4-2; j_call: TRBJ1-2; cdr3_nt: TGTGCCAGCAGCCTTGACAGGGCCTATGGCTACACCTTC; cdr3_aa: CASSLDRAYGYTF
d_call: -; clone_size: -; v_call: TRBV5-4; j_call: TRBJ2-3; cdr3_nt: TGTGCCAGCAGCTTGGCCTTGGTAAGCGACGGCACAGATACGCAGTATTTT; cdr3_aa: CASSLALVSDGTDTQYF
d_call: TRBD1; clone_size: few; v_call: TRBV15; j_call: TRBJ2-6; cdr3_nt: TGTGCCACCAGCAGCTTGGTCGAGGGGGCGAGGAGTGGGGCCAACGTCCTGACTTTC; cdr3_aa: CATSSLVEGARSGANVLTF
d_call: TRBD2; clone_size: few; v_call: TRBV29-1; j_call: TRBJ2-1; cdr3_nt: TGCAGCGTGGTTTGGACTAGCGGGCCCAACAATGAGCAGTTCTTC; cdr3_aa: CSVVWTSGPNNEQFF
d_call: -; clone_size: -; v_call: TRBV7-8; j_call: TRBJ1-5; cdr3_nt: TGTGCCAGCAGCTTAGATACGGGGAATGGGCCCCAGCATTTT; cdr3_aa: CASSLDTGNGPQHF
d_call: -; clone_size: many; v_call: TRBV14; j_call: TRBJ1-4; cdr3_nt: TGTGCCAGCAGCCGTCGAGGAGGGGCGGATGAAAAACTGTTTTTT; cdr3_aa: CASSRRGGADEKLFF
d_call: -; clone_size: few; v_call: TRBV28; j_call: TRBJ1-5; cdr3_nt: TGTGCCAGCAGTCCCGTTCTCGGGTTCGAGGAGCCCCAGCATTTT; cdr3_aa: CASSPVLGFEEPQHF
d_call: -; clone_size: -; v_call: TRBV7-9; j_call: TRBJ1-2; cdr3_nt: TGTGCCAGCAGCTACAGGGAAGATGGTGGCTACACCTTC; cdr3_aa: CASSYREDGGYTF
d_call: -; clone_size: few; v_call: TRBV7-2; j_call: TRBJ2-3; cdr3_nt: TGTGCCAGCAGCGTAACAGATACGCAGTATTTT; cdr3_aa: CASSVTDTQYF
d_call: TRBD1; clone_size: few; v_call: TRBV2; j_call: TRBJ2-1; cdr3_nt: TGTGCCAGCTCGATCCTGGGGACAGGGGGTGAGCAGTTCTTC; cdr3_aa: CASSILGTGGEQFF
d_call: TRBD1; clone_size: few; v_call: TRBV28; j_call: TRBJ1-5; cdr3_nt: TGTGCCAGCACCGGAGGGGGCGTAAGGAGCAATCAGCCCCAGCATTTT; cdr3_aa: CASTGGGVRSNQPQHF
d_call: TRBD1; clone_size: few; v_call: TRBV18; j_call: TRBJ2-3; cdr3_nt: TGTGCCAGCTCTTTGGGACAGGGTGGCACAGATACGCAGTATTTT; cdr3_aa: CASSLGQGGTDTQYF
d_call: -; clone_size: -; v_call: TRBV21-1; j_call: TRBJ1-5; cdr3_nt: TGTGCCAGCAGCCCCACCGAGAGGACAGGGTATGATCAGCCCCAGCATTTT; cdr3_aa: CASSPTERTGYDQPQHF
d_call: -; clone_size: few; v_call: TRBV28; j_call: TRBJ1-2; cdr3_nt: TGTGCCAGCAAGCAGGATAACTATGGCTACACCTTC; cdr3_aa: CASKQDNYGYTF
d_call: TRBD1; clone_size: few; v_call: TRBV7-9; j_call: TRBJ1-4; cdr3_nt: TGTGCCAGCAGCCCTCAGGGGGCGGCCATGGAAAAACTGTTTTTT; cdr3_aa: CASSPQGAAMEKLFF
d_call: -; clone_size: few; v_call: TRBV27; j_call: TRBJ1-4; cdr3_nt: TGTGCCAGCAGTTTATCCAGGGTGAATGAAAAACTGTTTTTT; cdr3_aa: CASSLSRVNEKLFF
d_call: -; clone_size: -; v_call: TRBV23-1; j_call: TRBJ1-2; cdr3_nt: TGCGCCAGTCGTCGTTCTAACTATGGCTACACCTTC; cdr3_aa: CASRRSNYGYTF
d_call: TRBD1; clone_size: -; v_call: TRBV30; j_call: TRBJ1-3; cdr3_nt: TGTGCCTGGAGTCCTTGGGGACAGGGCCTCTCTGGAAACACCATATATTTT; cdr3_aa: CAWSPWGQGLSGNTIYF
d_call: TRBD2; clone_size: -; v_call: TRBV5-4; j_call: TRBJ2-2; cdr3_nt: TGTGCCAGCAGCCTGTCCCCGACTAGCGGGAGGACCGGGGAGCTGTTTTTT; cdr3_aa: CASSLSPTSGRTGELFF
d_call: -; clone_size: few; v_call: TRBV27; j_call: TRBJ1-1; cdr3_nt: TGTGCCAGCAGAGGGGGGAACACTGAAGCTTTCTTT; cdr3_aa: CASRGGNTEAFF
d_call: -; clone_size: -; v_call: TRBV7-2; j_call: TRBJ1-6; cdr3_nt: TGTGCCAGCAGGCGGGCAGGATCCTATAATTCACCCCTCCACTTT; cdr3_aa: CASRRAGSYNSPLHF
d_call: -; clone_size: few; v_call: TRBV18; j_call: TRBJ1-2; cdr3_nt: TGTGCCAGCTCACCGGAGTCTGGCGCAACCTATGGCTACACCTTC; cdr3_aa: CASSPESGATYGYTF
d_call: -; clone_size: few; v_call: TRBV29-1; j_call: TRBJ1-2; cdr3_nt: TGCAGCGTTCAACGAGTCTCCTATGGCTACACCTTC; cdr3_aa: CSVQRVSYGYTF
d_call: -; clone_size: -; v_call: TRBV28; j_call: TRBJ2-1; cdr3_nt: TGTGCCAGCAGTGAGGGGGTAGTCCCAGAGCAGTTCTTC; cdr3_aa: CASSEGVVPEQFF
d_call: -; clone_size: -; v_call: TRBV29-1; j_call: TRBJ1-1; cdr3_nt: TGCAGCGTTGACGGTTGGGCCATGGGCACTGAAGCTTTCTTT; cdr3_aa: CSVDGWAMGTEAFF
d_call: -; clone_size: -; v_call: TRBV5-6; j_call: TRBJ1-5; cdr3_nt: TGTGCCAGCGCCGTTAGGGGCCTCAATCAGCCCCAGCATTTT; cdr3_aa: CASAVRGLNQPQHF
d_call: -; clone_size: few; v_call: TRBV7-3; j_call: TRBJ2-2; cdr3_nt: TGTGCCAGCACCTCCACTGAGGGGGAGCTGTTTTTT; cdr3_aa: CASTSTEGELFF
d_call: TRBD1; clone_size: -; v_call: TRBV4-3; j_call: TRBJ1-5; cdr3_nt: TGCGCCAGCAGCCAAATGCCCCCGGACAGGGATAGCAATCAGCCCCAGCATTTT; cdr3_aa: CASSQMPPDRDSNQPQHF
d_call: -; clone_size: few; v_call: TRBV11-1; j_call: TRBJ1-1; cdr3_nt: TGTGCCAGCAGCTTAACCGGGGCGGGAGAAGCTTTCTTT; cdr3_aa: CASSLTGAGEAFF